What follows describes a single T cell receptor beta chain. This specimen comes from a study of T cells in Graves' hyperthyroidism and ophthalmopathy. TCR beta CDR3 regions were amplified from RNA transcripts. In the first-round RT-PCR of the TCR CDR3, the HTBI primer set was used. TCRdb redid the calling of the multiplex PCR reads with MiXCR, one entry per CDR3 protein. The profile shows 500,000 to 600,000 distinct CDR3 sequences, around 42% of them singletons. Deletions cut 0 bases from V and 4 bases from J, with 9 bases between. Germline V gives CDR1 LNHNV, CDR2 YYDKDF (reference sequence). The CDR3 runs to 14 residues.

Sequencing input: peripheral blood or thyroid tissue (not recorded which). The clonotype comes from an adult woman with Graves' disease, either hyperthyroidism or ophthalmopathy (not recorded which). This chain links TRBV15 with TRBJ1-1, with a possible D match to TRBD1 (5 bases). The CDR3 DNA follows: TGTGCCACCAGCAGAGATGGGGGGGTCACTGAAGCTTTCTTT. Amino acids: CATSRDGGVTEAFF. The full variable domain, in which reference TRBV15 and TRBJ1-1 provide the parts outside the CDR3, is DAMVIQNPRYQVTQFGKPVTLSCSQTLNHNVMYWYQQKSSQAPKLLFHYYDKDFNNEADTPDNFQSRRPNTSFCFLDIRSPGLGDTAMYLCATSRDGGVTEAFFGQGTRLTVV.